These 23 T cell receptor beta chains were sequenced from one sample in a study of blood T cell repertoires in COVID-19. The repertoire was sequenced with immunoSEQ multiplex PCR; TCRdb's copy has only in-frame clones and lacks some. The data contain some 460,000 clones, 75% to 90% of them singletons. The sequencing sample was made of PBMCs or T cells enriched from blood (not recorded which). These receptor sequences come from a woman between 18 and 30 years old who had recovered from COVID-19.

This chain joins TRBV30 and TRBJ1-3, with TRBD1 as a possible D gene (5 bases). The CDR3 spans 11 residues. CDR1 and CDR2 (germline): GTSNPN, SVGIG (reference sequence). Between the trimmed V and J ends, which lost 3 bases and 9 bases, there was a span of 9 bases. CDR3 coding DNA: TGTGCCTGGAGCGAGACAGTCACCATATATTTT. Protein sequence: CAWSETVTIYF. The entire variable domain, with the rest obtained from reference TRBV30 and TRBJ1-3, is as follows: SQTIHQWPATLVQPVGSPLSLECTVEGTSNPNLYWYRQAAGRGLQLLFYSVGIGQISSEVPQNLSASRPQDRQFILSSKKLLLSDSGFYLCAWSETVTIYFGEGSWLTVV.

This chain uses TRBV27 with TRBJ2-7; possible D gene TRBD2, 7 bases. Germline-derived CDR1 and CDR2 are MNHEY and SMNVEV (reference sequence). The germline V and J ends were trimmed by 5 bases and 4 bases, with 18 bases remaining between them. The CDR3 totals 15 residues. The CDR3 here is CASSGLGGARYEQYF. DNA for the CDR3: TGTGCCAGCAGTGGCCTTGGGGGGGCTCGGTACGAGCAGTACTTC.

J is TRBJ2-1 and V is TRBV6-6; TRBD2 matches at 8 bases. From germline, CDR1 is MNHNY and CDR2 SVGAGI (reference sequence). Trimming took 8 bases from V and 6 from J; bases not matched to a gene: 12. CDR3 length: 15 residues. The chain's CDR3 is CASSRGSGTSNEQFF. The CDR3 bases are TGTGCCAGCTCTAGGGGTAGCGGGACCTCCAATGAGCAGTTCTTC.

The gene calls are TRBV7-6 and TRBJ2-3; 7 bases fit TRBD1. The CDR3 runs to 15 residues. V was pared by 1 base and J by 6 bases, with 7 bases of the junction left unmatched. CDR1 is SGHVS, CDR2 FNYEAQ, per germline. The CDR3 nucleotides are TGTGCCAGCAGCTTAGAAGGGGGCTTCAAGGATACGCAGTATTTT. Residues: CASSLEGGFKDTQYF.

This chain connects TRBV28 to TRBJ1-5, with TRBD1 identical over 7 bases. The CDR3 runs 16 residues. Germline CDR1 is MDHEN and CDR2 is SYDVKM. Germline trimming cut 5 bases from V and 9 bases from J; bases unmatched to any gene: 16. The CDR3 loop is CASSAQDRLGDRPQHF. The CDR3 DNA follows: TGTGCCAGCAGTGCCCAGGACAGGCTCGGGGATCGGCCCCAGCATTTT.

The rearrangement links TRBV7-2 to TRBJ2-3; D remains unclear. The CDR3 contains 14 residues. Germline values: CDR1 SGHTA, CDR2 FQGNSA. V gave up 1 base and J gave up 4 bases, with 9 bases separating them. This CDR3 is CASSLVLAADTQYF. The CDR3 DNA follows: TGTGCCAGCAGCTTAGTCCTGGCGGCAGATACGCAGTATTTT.

The J gene is TRBJ1-2, the V gene TRBV6-5; D is possibly TRBD1 (6 bases). CDR3 length: 14 residues. Germline CDR1 and CDR2: MNHEY and SVGAGI. V was trimmed by 0 bases and J by 6 bases, leaving 11 bases between them. The CDR3 sequence is CASSYSGTTDGYTF. The CDR3 DNA follows: TGTGCCAGCAGTTACTCCGGGACAACCGATGGCTACACCTTC.

This clone was observed a single time. The chain has TRBV28 and TRBJ1-2, with TRBD1 matching 10 bases. The CDR3 length is 16 residues. V was pared by 6 bases and J by 4 bases, with 11 bases of the junction left unmatched. The germline V gene has CDR1 MDHEN and CDR2 SYDVKM. The CDR3 loop reads CASSSNRDRGPYGYTF. CDR3 coding DNA: TGTGCCAGCAGCTCAAACCGGGACAGGGGACCCTATGGCTACACCTTC.

V gene TRBV5-1 combines with J gene TRBJ1-6; TRBD1 matches at 7 bases. CDR3 size: 18 residues. Trimming cost V 2 bases and J 1 base; bases outside gene matches: 9. The V gene's germline CDR1 is SGHRS and CDR2 YFSETQ. CDR3 in DNA: TGCGCCAGCAGCTTAGTTGCTGGGACAGCATCCTATAATTCACCCCTCCACTTT. Its protein product is CASSLVAGTASYNSPLHF.

This clone appeared a single time. V and J are TRBV27 and TRBJ2-1; 7 positions agree with TRBD2. Germline lookup yields CDR1 MNHEY and CDR2 SMNVEV (reference sequence). The V segment lost 5 bases and the J segment 6 bases; nucleotides outside the gene matches: 7. The CDR3 extends over 14 amino acids. DNA of the CDR3: TGTGCCAGCAGTCCCGGGTCGGGGGGCAATGAGCAGTTCTTC. Its protein product is CASSPGSGGNEQFF.

The rearrangement joins TRBV5-1 to TRBJ1-1; possible D gene TRBD1, 6 bases. V gave up 0 bases and J gave up 3 bases, with 9 bases separating them. Germline lookup yields CDR1 SGHRS and CDR2 YFSETQ. This CDR3 is built from 14 residues. CDR3 sequence reads: CASSLGPGDTEAFF. The CDR3 DNA follows: TGCGCCAGCAGCTTGGGACCAGGGGACACTGAAGCTTTCTTT.

This chain joins TRBV10-2 and TRBJ1-1, with TRBD1 identical over 10 bases. V gave up 11 bases and J gave up 1 base; unmatched junction bases: 4. The length of the CDR3 is 13 residues. The germline gives CDR1 WSHSY, CDR2 SAAADI. CDR3 bases: TGCGCCGTCCGGGACAGGGGGAACACTGAAGCTTTCTTT. It translates to CAVRDRGNTEAFF.

The J gene is TRBJ2-3, the V gene TRBV6-5, with D hard to call. The V gene's germline CDR1 is MNHEY and CDR2 SVGAGI. The CDR3 sequence is 12 residues long. Trimming pared 8 bases from V and 3 bases from J, leaving 9 bases between. Here the CDR3 DNA reads TGTGCCAGCCGGTGGGCAACAGATACGCAGTATTTT. This translates into CASRWATDTQYF.

This chain links TRBV7-9 with TRBJ2-1; 7 bases fit TRBD1. This CDR3 region has 14 residues. Germline V lookup: CDR1 SEHNR, CDR2 FQNEAQ (reference sequence). The junction had 4 bases not matched to a gene; V was cut back by 8 bases and J by 0 bases. CDR3 in DNA: TGTGCCAGCCTCCCAGGGGGCTCCTACAATGAGCAGTTCTTC. Translation gives CASLPGGSYNEQFF.

The chain joins TRBV30 to TRBJ2-1; 12 bases fit TRBD2. Germline trimming cut 1 base from V and 6 bases from J; bases unmatched to any gene: 1. In germline, CDR1 is GTSNPN, CDR2 SVGIG (reference sequence). This CDR3 spans 14 amino acids. CDR3 sequence: CAWSGTSGANEQFF. CDR3 nucleotides: TGTGCCTGGAGTGGGACTAGCGGGGCCAATGAGCAGTTCTTC.

This sequence joins TRBV7-9 and TRBJ2-1; D might be TRBD1 (6 bases). The germline gives CDR1 SEHNR, CDR2 FQNEAQ (reference sequence). Trimming stripped 5 bases from V and 14 bases from J, with 19 bases between. The CDR3 is 13 residues long. CDR3 sequence reads: CASSQVQGNVKFF. Written as DNA, the CDR3 is TGTGCCAGCAGCCAAGTACAGGGTAACGTAAAGTTCTTC.

J is TRBJ2-1 and V is TRBV7-2; TRBD2 aligns across 9 bases. Per the germline V gene, CDR1 is SGHTA and CDR2 is FQGNSA. J gave up 10 bases and V 6 bases, and 10 bases lay outside the gene matches. The CDR3 covers 14 residues. Here the CDR3 DNA reads TGTGCCAGCAGGACGGGACTAGCCGAAAGCGAGCAGTTCTTC. Amino acid sequence: CASRTGLAESEQFF.

The chain links TRBV10-3 to TRBJ2-7; possibly TRBD2 for D (5 bases). Germline CDR1 ENHRY, CDR2 SYGVKD. The CDR3 has 13 residues. V gave up 10 bases and J gave up 0 bases, with 13 bases separating them. Written as DNA, the CDR3 is TGTGCCACCGCCGAGGACTTCTCCTACGAGCAGTACTTC. It is translated as CATAEDFSYEQYF.

The chain recombines TRBV27 with TRBJ2-5; 7 bases fit TRBD2. V lost 0 bases, J lost 3 bases, and 10 bases stayed unmatched. This CDR3 is 17 amino acids long. Germline CDR1 reads MNHEY; CDR2 reads SMNVEV (reference sequence). The CDR3 loop reads CASSLSAYGGGEETQYF. CDR3 coding DNA: TGTGCCAGCAGTTTATCTGCGTATGGTGGGGGGGAAGAGACCCAGTACTTC.

The chain joins TRBV3-1 (or the pseudogene TRBV3-2) to TRBJ2-7; possibly TRBD2 for D (7 bases). CDR1 and CDR2 from the germline V gene are LGHDT and YNNKEL (reference sequence). V lost 4 bases to trimming and J lost 5 bases, with 18 bases between them. This CDR3 has 15 residues. This CDR3 is CASSRMGGGANEQYF. In DNA form, the CDR3 reads TGTGCCAGCAGCCGTATGGGAGGGGGAGCCAACGAGCAGTACTTC.

In its sample, this clone was seen once. The chain employs TRBV7-9 and TRBJ1-2; no firm D call. Trimming cost V 6 bases and J 3 bases, with 11 bases left between them. CDR1 SEHNR and CDR2 FQNEAQ come from the germline V gene (reference sequence). The CDR3 length is 13 residues. For the CDR3, the DNA is TGTGCCAGCAGTTTGGACGGGGACTATGGCTACACCTTC. Its translation is CASSLDGDYGYTF.

The chain couples TRBV5-1 to TRBJ2-1; D may be TRBD1 (6 bases). Germline V gene lookup returns CDR1 SGHRS and CDR2 YFSETQ. This CDR3 region has 15 residues. V lost 4 bases and J 13 bases, leaving 24 bases between the germline ends. The CDR3 loop reads CASSLEGRIVRGQFF. CDR3 sequence (DNA): TGCGCCAGCAGCCTAGAAGGAAGGATTGTCAGGGGTCAGTTCTTC.

The chain recombines TRBV3-1 (or the pseudogene TRBV3-2) with TRBJ2-5; 12 nucleotides match TRBD2. This CDR3 region has 16 residues. Per the germline V gene, CDR1 is LGHDT and CDR2 is YNNKEL (reference sequence). The V gene end was trimmed by 3 bases and the J gene end by 2 bases; junction bases not matched to a gene: 4. This CDR3 is CASSQALAGGQETQYF. The CDR3 DNA reads as TGTGCCAGCAGCCAGGCTCTAGCGGGGGGGCAAGAGACCCAGTACTTC.